Sequencing of this TCR beta chain was carried out in a study of blood T cell repertoires in COVID-19. For the study at large: The United States, Italy and Spain provided the acute and convalescent COVID-19 samples. PBMCs, B-cell-depleted T cells, or T cells provided the cDNA or gDNA that made up the material.

With 0 bases removed from V and 1 base from J, the gap between germline ends came to 7 bases. CDR1 and CDR2 from the germline V gene are SGHKS and YYEKEE (reference sequence). The CDR3 is 14 residues long. Original data processing: Amplified reference gene primers provided the basis for estimating nucleated cell counts. Only in-frame clones appear in the TCRdb table, and some are missing; sequencing was by immunoSEQ multiplex PCR. V, J and clone size are taken as reported in that table, and D and trimming were inferred from the DNA itself. This table has about 260,000 clones, 70% to 90% appearing once.

The specimen sequenced was peripheral blood. The TCR was taken from a man between 25 and 39 years old with active or convalescent COVID-19. The chain employs TRBV5-5 and TRBJ1-1, with unresolved D. This CDR3 reads CASSLAIQNTEAFF. CDR3 bases: TGTGCCAGCAGCTTGGCCATCCAGAACACTGAAGCTTTCTTT.